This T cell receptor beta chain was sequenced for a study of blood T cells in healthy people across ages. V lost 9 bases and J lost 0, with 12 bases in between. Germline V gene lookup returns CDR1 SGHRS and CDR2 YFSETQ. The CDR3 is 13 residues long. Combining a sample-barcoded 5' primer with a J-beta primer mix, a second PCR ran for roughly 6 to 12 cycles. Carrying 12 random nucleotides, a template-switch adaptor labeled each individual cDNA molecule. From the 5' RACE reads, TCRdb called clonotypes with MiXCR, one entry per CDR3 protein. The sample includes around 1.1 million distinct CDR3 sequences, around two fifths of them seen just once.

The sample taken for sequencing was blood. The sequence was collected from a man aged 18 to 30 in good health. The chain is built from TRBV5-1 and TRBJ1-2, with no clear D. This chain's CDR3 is CATSIEANYGYTF. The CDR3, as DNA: TGCGCCACCTCAATCGAAGCTAACTATGGCTACACCTTC.